The rows below give T cell receptor beta chains drawn from one sample of a study of blood T cell repertoires in COVID-19. Data came from immunoSEQ multiplex PCR; TCRdb stores just in-frame clones and leaves some out. The repertoire holds some 130,000 clones, with approximately 81% as singletons. Material: PBMCs or T cells enriched from blood (not recorded which). The receptors originated from a man aged 40-50 years with acute COVID-19. CDR3s include the opening cysteine and the closing phenylalanine or tryptophan. The order of the fields is J gene, D gene, clone size, V gene, CDR3 length, CDR3 protein, CDR3 DNA. A D gene is named only where the DNA matches it firmly. Clone size appears in some rows only: once, few, many, or a class for an expanded clone.

J: TRBJ2-3
D: -
size: -
V: TRBV28
length: 14
CDR3: CASSFRGTTDTQYF
DNA: TGTGCCAGCAGTTTTCGCGGGACCACAGATACGCAGTATTTT

J: TRBJ2-3
D: -
size: few
V: TRBV5-1
length: 16
CDR3: CASSSGASGVTDTQYF
DNA: TGCGCCAGCAGCTCAGGGGCTAGCGGAGTGACAGATACGCAGTATTTT

J: TRBJ2-7
D: TRBD1
size: -
V: TRBV24-1
length: 17
CDR3: CATSDDYRGQPSYEQYF
DNA: TGTGCCACCAGTGATGATTACAGGGGCCAGCCTTCCTACGAGCAGTACTTC

J: TRBJ2-5
D: -
size: -
V: TRBV5-6
length: 14
CDR3: CASSGAWVGETQYF
DNA: TGTGCCAGCAGCGGGGCCTGGGTTGGGGAGACCCAGTACTTC

J: TRBJ1-5
D: -
size: few
V: TRBV5-5
length: 15
CDR3: CASSQLPGHNQPQHF
DNA: TGTGCCAGCAGCCAGTTACCGGGACACAATCAGCCCCAGCATTTT

J: TRBJ2-7
D: TRBD2
size: -
V: TRBV28
length: 15
CDR3: CASTPRGGWSYEQYF
DNA: TGTGCCAGCACCCCTCGGGGGGGTTGGTCCTACGAGCAGTACTTC

J: TRBJ2-2
D: TRBD1
size: -
V: TRBV27
length: 19
CDR3: CASSSISMPGTGESLELFF
DNA: TGTGCCAGCAGTTCGATATCAATGCCCGGGACAGGGGAGTCGTTGGAGCTGTTTTTT

J: TRBJ1-5
D: -
size: -
V: TRBV10-3
length: 13
CDR3: CAISRGYNQPQHF
DNA: TGTGCCATCAGTAGGGGCTACAATCAGCCCCAGCATTTT

J: TRBJ2-1
D: TRBD2
size: few
V: TRBV5-6
length: 14
CDR3: CASSLASGRAQQFF
DNA: TGTGCCAGCAGCTTGGCTAGCGGGAGGGCACAGCAGTTCTTC

J: TRBJ2-3
D: -
size: few
V: TRBV6-2/TRBV6-3
length: 16
CDR3: CASSYGATEPTDTQYF
DNA: TGTGCCAGCAGTTACGGGGCGACGGAGCCAACAGATACGCAGTATTTT

J: TRBJ1-5
D: TRBD1
size: few
V: TRBV7-6
length: 15
CDR3: CASSLDDREEQPQHF
DNA: TGTGCCAGCAGCTTGGACGACAGGGAAGAACAGCCCCAGCATTTT

J: TRBJ2-5
D: TRBD1
size: -
V: TRBV29-1
length: 12
CDR3: CSVRQGEETQYF
DNA: TGCAGCGTAAGACAGGGAGAAGAGACCCAGTACTTC

J: TRBJ2-7
D: TRBD1
size: once
V: TRBV28
length: 16
CDR3: CASSWGDRRISYEQYF
DNA: TGTGCCAGCAGTTGGGGGGACAGGCGAATCTCCTACGAGCAGTACTTC

J: TRBJ1-2
D: TRBD1
size: -
V: TRBV28
length: 16
CDR3: CASSFGDRGNRAGYTF
DNA: TGTGCCAGCAGTTTTGGGGACAGGGGGAATAGGGCCGGCTACACCTTC

J: TRBJ2-7
D: -
size: -
V: TRBV4-1
length: 14
CDR3: CASSQEERDYEQYF
DNA: TGCGCCAGCAGCCAAGAAGAACGGGACTACGAGCAGTACTTC

J: TRBJ1-6
D: -
size: -
V: TRBV5-1
length: 15
CDR3: CASSLAVIQDSPLHF
DNA: TGCGCCAGCAGCTTGGCAGTTATACAGGATTCACCCCTCCACTTT

J: TRBJ1-1
D: -
size: -
V: TRBV19
length: 15
CDR3: CASSIRTGGDTEAFF
DNA: TGTGCCAGTAGTATCCGGACTGGCGGGGACACTGAAGCTTTCTTT